This T cell receptor (beta chain) was captured by sequencing in a study of blood T cell repertoires in COVID-19. The CDR3 is 15 residues long. Per germline, CDR1 MNHEY and CDR2 SMNVEV (reference sequence). V lost 2 bases and J lost 4, with 12 bases in between. Measured with immunoSEQ multiplex PCR; TCRdb has only the in-frame clones, and not every one. Seen here are under 200,000 clones, more than 85% observed once, and the top ten hold under 0.65%. The gene calls are TRBV27 and TRBJ1-5; tentative D call: TRBD1 (5 bases). The sequence derives from a man between 60 and 75 years old with COVID-19, enrolled during active disease. The sample taken for sequencing was peripheral blood. CDR3 residues: CASSLRGAGNQPQHF. The CDR3 DNA sequence: TGTGCCAGCAGTTTAAGGGGCGCGGGGAATCAGCCCCAGCATTTT.